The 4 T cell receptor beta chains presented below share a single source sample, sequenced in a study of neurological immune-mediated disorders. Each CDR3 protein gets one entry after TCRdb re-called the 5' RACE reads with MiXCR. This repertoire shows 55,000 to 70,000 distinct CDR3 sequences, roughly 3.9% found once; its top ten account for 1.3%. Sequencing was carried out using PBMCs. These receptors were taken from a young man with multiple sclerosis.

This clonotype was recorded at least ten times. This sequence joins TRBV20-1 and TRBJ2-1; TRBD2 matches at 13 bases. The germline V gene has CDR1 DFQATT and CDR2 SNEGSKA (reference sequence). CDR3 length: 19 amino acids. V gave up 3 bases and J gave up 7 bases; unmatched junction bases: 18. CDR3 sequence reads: CSASLRLAGGLVDVNEQFF. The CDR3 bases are TGCAGTGCTAGCCTTCGACTAGCGGGGGGCCTTGTCGATGTGAATGAGCAGTTCTTC.

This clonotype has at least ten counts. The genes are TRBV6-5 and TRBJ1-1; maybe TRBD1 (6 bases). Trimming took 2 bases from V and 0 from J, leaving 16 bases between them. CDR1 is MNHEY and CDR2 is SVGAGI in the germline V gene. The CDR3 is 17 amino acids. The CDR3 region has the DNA TGTGCCAGCAGTTACGGAAGGGGAGGGGGTATGAACACTGAAGCTTTCTTT. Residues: CASSYGRGGGMNTEAFF.

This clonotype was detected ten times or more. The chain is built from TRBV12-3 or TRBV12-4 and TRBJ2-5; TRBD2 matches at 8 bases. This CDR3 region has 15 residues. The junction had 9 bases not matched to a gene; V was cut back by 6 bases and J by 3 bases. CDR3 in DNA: TGTGCCAGCAGAACCACTAGCGGAGGGGAAGAGACCCAGTACTTC. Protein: CASRTTSGGEETQYF.

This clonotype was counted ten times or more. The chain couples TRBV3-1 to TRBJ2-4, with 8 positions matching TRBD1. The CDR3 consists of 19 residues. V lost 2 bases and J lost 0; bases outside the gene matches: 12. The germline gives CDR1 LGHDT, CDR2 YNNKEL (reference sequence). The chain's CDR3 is CASSQMYRGIRVAKNIQYF. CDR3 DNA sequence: TGTGCCAGCAGCCAAATGTACAGGGGGATTAGGGTAGCCAAAAACATTCAGTACTTC.